The 22 T cell receptor beta chains below come from one sample, sequenced in a study of PD-1 blockade in classical Hodgkin lymphoma. Produced via immunoSEQ multiplex PCR; TCRdb's table is partial and in-frame only. The repertoire holds about 24,000 clones, with under 85% as singletons. Time point defined: cycle 4 day 1 (C4D1), after less than 7 weeks of nivolumab. Following autologous stem cell transplantation, relapse occurred in every patient, and exposure to brentuximab vedotin varied. The sample consisted of peripheral blood mononuclear cells (PBMCs), taken before the fourth cycle of nivolumab. These receptors were collected from a human donor with classical Hodgkin lymphoma.

The CDR3 DNA follows: TGCGCCAGCAGCCAGGGTGGGCAGGGGGCTGCCGGGGAGCTGTTTTTT. It translates to CASSQGGQGAAGELFF. This chain joins TRBV4-3 and TRBJ2-2; 8 bases align to TRBD1. Germline-derived CDR1 and CDR2 are LGHNA and YSLEER. V lost 3 bases, J lost 6 bases, and 9 bases stayed unmatched. This CDR3 region has 16 residues.

V gene TRBV10-3 combines with J gene TRBJ1-1; TRBD1 aligns across 12 bases. CDR1 is ENHRY, CDR2 SYGVKD, per germline. The CDR3 loop spans 15 amino acids. With 10 bases clipped from V and 5 bases from J, the junction kept 11 bases outside the gene matches. The CDR3 is CANSGTGGAPTEAFF. Here the CDR3 DNA reads TGTGCCAACTCCGGGACAGGGGGCGCCCCGACTGAAGCTTTCTTT.

J is TRBJ1-1 and V is TRBV4-1, with D possibly matching TRBD1 (5 bases). Germline V gives CDR1 MGHRA, CDR2 YSYEKL. The length of the CDR3 is 14 residues. The germline V and J ends were trimmed by 3 bases and 7 bases, with 15 bases remaining between them. The CDR3 sequence: CASSHPSARGEAFF. The CDR3 DNA follows: TGCGCCAGCAGCCACCCTTCTGCAAGGGGTGAAGCTTTCTTT.

The chain links TRBV6-5 to TRBJ1-2, with 9 bases matching TRBD1. Looked up from germline, CDR1 is MNHEY and CDR2 is SVGAGI. The V segment lost 6 bases and the J segment 2 bases; nucleotides outside the gene matches: 7. The CDR3 has 15 residues. In nucleotides, the CDR3 is TGTGCCAGCAGACCTTCCGGGACAGGGAACTATGGCTACACCTTC. This translates into CASRPSGTGNYGYTF.

This clone is classed as medium-sized. This chain joins TRBV5-6 and TRBJ2-7; D remains ambiguous. The CDR3 spans 12 residues. Trimming took 0 bases from V and 10 from J, leaving 11 bases between them. The germline V gene has CDR1 SGHDT and CDR2 YYEEEE. In DNA form, the CDR3 reads TGTGCCAGCAGCTTGGCCGAAGGGCAACAGTACTTC. Translating gives CASSLAEGQQYF.

The V and J genes are TRBV10-3 and TRBJ1-2; possible D gene TRBD1, 6 bases. Germline V lookup: CDR1 ENHRY, CDR2 SYGVKD. This CDR3 contains 15 residues. V gave up 4 bases and J gave up 0 bases, with 12 bases separating them. The CDR3 reads CAISGTSGANYGYTF. As DNA, the CDR3 is TGTGCCATCAGTGGGACCTCAGGGGCTAACTATGGCTACACCTTC.

The chain employs TRBV10-2 and TRBJ2-3; D call uncertain. Trimming pared 5 bases from V and 2 bases from J, leaving 5 bases between. CDR1 and CDR2 (germline): WSHSY, SAAADI. CDR3 length: 12 amino acids. This chain's CDR3 is CASSSFTDTQYF. CDR3 in DNA: TGCGCCAGCAGTTCTTTCACAGATACGCAGTATTTT.

This clone was recorded a few times. The rearrangement links TRBV28 to TRBJ1-4; tentative D call: TRBD1 (6 bases). CDR1 and CDR2 from the germline V gene are MDHEN and SYDVKM. The ends were cut back, 4 bases at V and 2 bases at J, with 17 bases in the middle. The length of the CDR3 is 17 residues. The CDR3 is CASSSVWGGGTNEKLFF. CDR3 sequence (DNA): TGTGCCAGCAGTTCTGTTTGGGGAGGGGGGACTAATGAAAAACTGTTTTTT.

This clone was seen a few times. The chain links TRBV6-6 to TRBJ1-2; a possible D gene is TRBD1 (5 bases). Per germline, CDR1 MNHNY and CDR2 SVGAGI (reference sequence). The CDR3 sequence is 13 residues long. Trimming pared 6 bases from V and 7 bases from J, leaving 15 bases between. The CDR3 sequence: CASSGRGRGGYTF. CDR3 sequence (DNA): TGTGCCAGCAGCGGCCGGGGCCGGGGTGGCTACACCTTC.

This chain joins TRBV5-6 and TRBJ1-6, with 10 bases matching TRBD1. This CDR3 has 15 residues. After removal of 5 bases from V and 5 bases from J, the junction contained 4 bases not matched to a gene. Germline CDR1 SGHDT, CDR2 YYEEEE. The CDR3 DNA is TGTGCCAGCAGGACAGGGGGCACGAATAATTCACCCCTCCACTTT. Residues: CASRTGGTNNSPLHF.

The V call is TRBV4-1, the J call TRBJ1-1; no definite D call. CDR3 length: 15 amino acids. The ends were cut back, 5 bases at V and 1 base at J, with 14 bases in the middle. The germline CDR1 and CDR2 sequences are MGHRA and YSYEKL. CDR3 region: CASSLFGVGNTEAFF. In nucleotides, the CDR3 is TGCGCCAGCAGCTTGTTTGGGGTAGGGAACACTGAAGCTTTCTTT.

This clone was counted between two and nine times. This chain uses TRBV7-2 with TRBJ1-2, with D possibly TRBD1 on 5 matching bases. V gave up 0 bases and J gave up 7 bases, with 33 bases separating them. The CDR3 consists of 21 residues. Per the germline V gene, CDR1 is SGHTA and CDR2 is FQGNSA. The CDR3 sequence: CASSLAVSQGSWIVSRVGYTF. The CDR3 DNA reads as TGTGCCAGCAGCTTAGCAGTATCGCAGGGCAGTTGGATTGTGTCTCGCGTTGGCTACACCTTC.

This clone was seen a few times. This rearrangement joins TRBV7-2 to TRBJ2-7; TRBD1 or TRBD2 may be the D gene (6 bases each). The length of the CDR3 is 13 residues. The germline gives CDR1 SGHTA, CDR2 FQGNSA. The V gene lost 5 bases and the J gene lost 5 bases, with 13 bases spanning the gap. The CDR3 DNA reads as TGTGCCAGCAGCGGGCAAGGGGGGAACGAGCAGTACTTC. This translates into CASSGQGGNEQYF.

This chain links TRBV27 with TRBJ1-5; 8 bases line up with TRBD1. CDR1 and CDR2 from the germline V gene are MNHEY and SMNVEV (reference sequence). The CDR3 is made up of 14 amino acids. J was trimmed by 6 bases and V by 5 bases; bases with no gene match: 6. The CDR3 protein is CASSLGQGSQPQHF. CDR3 bases: TGTGCCAGCAGTCTTGGACAGGGAAGTCAGCCCCAGCATTTT.

This clone was observed a handful of times. The chain combines TRBV25-1 with TRBJ1-1, with D possibly being TRBD1 (6 bases). V dropped 3 bases and J dropped 0 bases, with 8 bases sitting between them. Looked up from germline, CDR1 is MGHDK and CDR2 is SYGVNS. The CDR3 consists of 14 residues. The CDR3 coding sequence is TGTGCCAGCAGTGAGACAGGTCTGAACACTGAAGCTTTCTTT. It specifies CASSETGLNTEAFF.

This chain connects TRBV5-4 to TRBJ2-7; TRBD2 matches 16 bases. The CDR3 has 18 amino acids. Germline-derived CDR1 and CDR2 are SGHNT and YYREEE (reference sequence). V dropped 2 bases and J dropped 2; count of bases not matched to a gene: 7. The CDR3 DNA sequence: TGTGCCAGCAGCTTTTCCGGGACTAGCGGGAGGGGGCCCTACGAGCAGTACTTC. This codes for CASSFSGTSGRGPYEQYF.

The chain couples TRBV28 to TRBJ1-2; TRBD1 aligns across 7 bases. V lost 8 bases to trimming and J lost 4 bases; unmatched junction nucleotides: 7. In germline, CDR1 is MDHEN, CDR2 SYDVKM. CDR3 size: 13 residues. The CDR3 loop reads CASRGGGGYGYTF. For the CDR3, the DNA is TGTGCCAGCCGAGGGGGCGGAGGCTATGGCTACACCTTC.

This sequence joins TRBV7-6 and TRBJ2-7; the D is unclear. This CDR3 spans 14 amino acids. CDR1 SGHVS and CDR2 FNYEAQ come from the germline V gene. Trimming removed 1 base at V and 6 bases at J, with 13 bases between. The CDR3 coding sequence is TGTGCCAGCAGCTTAGAATGGGCCACGGGCGAGCAGTACTTC. Its translation is CASSLEWATGEQYF. Together with reference TRBV7-6 and TRBJ2-7, the CDR3 gives the full variable domain: GAGVSQSPRYKVTKRGQDVALRCDPISGHVSLYWYRQALGQGPEFLTYFNYEAQQDKSGLPNDRFSAERPEGSISTLTIQRTEQRDSAMYRCASSLEWATGEQYFGPGTRLTVT.

V is TRBV5-5 and J is TRBJ2-5; a weak D match, TRBD2 (6 bases). Germline lookup yields CDR1 SGHKS and CDR2 YYEKEE (reference sequence). Trimming stripped 0 bases from V and 2 bases from J, with 14 bases between. The CDR3 is 16 amino acids. CDR3 sequence: CASSLAVRAGQETQYF. The CDR3 DNA is TGTGCCAGCAGCTTGGCTGTCAGGGCGGGGCAAGAGACCCAGTACTTC.

The rearrangement links TRBV6-5 to TRBJ1-2; D remains unclear. The V and J ends lost 6 bases and 8 bases respectively, with 16 bases between them. CDR3 length equals 13 residues. Germline-derived CDR1 and CDR2 are MNHEY and SVGAGI. The CDR3 here is CASSPNRSRGYTF. The CDR3 nucleotides read TGTGCCAGCAGCCCAAACAGATCTAGGGGCTACACCTTC.

This clone was seen a single time. This chain connects TRBV6-5 to TRBJ2-1; 10 bases fit TRBD2. Trimming took 2 bases from V and 7 from J; bases not matched to a gene: 8. The CDR3 is 16 amino acids. CDR1 is MNHEY, CDR2 SVGAGI, per germline. This chain's CDR3 is CASSYGASGSENEQFF. CDR3 DNA: TGTGCCAGCAGTTACGGGGCTAGCGGGAGTGAGAATGAGCAGTTCTTC.

This clone has just a few counts. The chain uses TRBV4-3 and TRBJ1-2; tentative D call: TRBD1 (5 bases). CDR1 LGHNA and CDR2 YSLEER come from the germline V gene. Trimming removed 0 bases at V and 4 bases at J, with 12 bases between. The CDR3 consists of 15 residues. This CDR3 reads CASSQDGGIAYGYTF. The DNA for the CDR3 is TGCGCCAGCAGCCAAGATGGGGGGATCGCCTATGGCTACACCTTC.